The entry below describes one TCR beta chain. This sample is drawn from a study of blood T cell repertoires in COVID-19. Study summary: Italy, Spain and the United States were the sources of the convalescent and acute COVID-19 samples. The cDNA or gDNA used as material had been derived from T cells, B-cell-depleted T cells, or PBMCs.

One Seattle source followed patients from active infection through their disease course. In the original processing: Reference gene primer amplification gave nucleated cell count estimates. Profiled with immunoSEQ multiplex PCR; TCRdb holds only in-frame clones, not every one. That table gives V, J and clone size, and the DNA gave D and trimming. The sample yields some 370,000 clones, around 87% seen once. Sequenced: peripheral blood. The clonotype originates from a woman in her twenties or thirties with COVID-19, enrolled during active disease.

The CDR3 spells CASSVEIKGYTF. CDR3 sequence (DNA): TGTGCCAGCAGCGTTGAGATCAAGGGCTACACCTTC. The rearrangement links TRBV5-4 to TRBJ1-2; unclear D gene. The V gene's germline CDR1 is SGHNT and CDR2 YYREEE (reference sequence). This CDR3 has 12 amino acids. Trimming pared 4 bases from V and 8 bases from J, leaving 12 bases between.